The present TCR beta chain was sequenced within a study of beta chain features in type 1 diabetes. In all sorted populations, purity surpassed 95%. Turning to this clone: As yet, its antigen is unknown.

Expressed TCRB transcripts were sequenced because the isolated RNA had all been reverse transcribed beforehand. Using immunoSEQ multiplex PCR, the repertoire was profiled, and TCRdb retains in-frame clones only, with some absent. The top ten clones hold just under 0.04% of a sample with 630,000 or so clones, over 11% of them seen once. Regarding the study as a whole: Shortening that was moderate but significant affected the TCRB CDR3s of Type 1 diabetes patients in all four CD4+ subsets.

Germline V gene data show CDR1 as SGHVS and CDR2 as FNYEAQ. V lost 0 bases, J lost 7 bases, and 15 bases lay in between. The CDR3 is 15 amino acids. The clonotype originates from a young man with type 1 diabetes. The chain combines TRBV7-6 with TRBJ1-1; possibly TRBD1 for D (6 bases). Sequencing was carried out using naive CD4+ T cells from blood. CDR3 sequence (DNA): TGTGCCAGCAGCTTAGCGCCCTTAGGGGGGATTGAAGCTTTCTTT. Translation: CASSLAPLGGIEAFF.